This TCR beta chain was recovered during a study of OX40 agonist ivuxolimab in advanced cancers. TCRdb's table, derived via immunoSEQ multiplex PCR, lists solely in-frame clones and lacks some. In the table there are tens of thousands of clones, 81% of which are singletons. Trimming cost V 4 bases and J 6 bases, with 12 bases left between them. The V gene's germline CDR1 is SGHNT and CDR2 YENEEA. The CDR3 spans 13 residues. Sequencing used CD4+ or CD8+ T cells sorted from blood, obtained in a trial of the OX40 agonist ivuxolimab. The clonotype comes from an adult with an advanced solid tumor such as melanoma, head and neck, liver or kidney cancer. This chain uses TRBV11-3 with TRBJ1-2; possibly TRBD1 for D (5 bases). CDR3 residues: CASSSGTQDGYTF. The CDR3, as DNA: TGTGCCAGCAGCTCCGGGACGCAGGATGGCTACACCTTC.